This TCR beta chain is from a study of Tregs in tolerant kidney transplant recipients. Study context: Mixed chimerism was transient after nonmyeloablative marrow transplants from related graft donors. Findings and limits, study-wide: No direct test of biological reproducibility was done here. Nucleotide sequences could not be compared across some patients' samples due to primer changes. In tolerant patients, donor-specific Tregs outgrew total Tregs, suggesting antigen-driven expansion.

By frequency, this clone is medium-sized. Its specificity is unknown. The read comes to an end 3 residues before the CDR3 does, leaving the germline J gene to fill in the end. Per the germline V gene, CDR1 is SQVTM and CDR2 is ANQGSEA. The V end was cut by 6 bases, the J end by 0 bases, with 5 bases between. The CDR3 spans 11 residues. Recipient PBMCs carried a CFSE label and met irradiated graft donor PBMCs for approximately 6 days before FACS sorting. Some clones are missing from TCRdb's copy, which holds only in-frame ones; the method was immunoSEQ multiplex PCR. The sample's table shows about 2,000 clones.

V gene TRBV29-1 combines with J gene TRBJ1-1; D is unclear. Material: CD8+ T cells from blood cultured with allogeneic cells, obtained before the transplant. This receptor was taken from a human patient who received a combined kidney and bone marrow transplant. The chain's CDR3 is CSVNLNTEAFF. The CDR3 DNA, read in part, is TGCAGCGTCAATTTGAACACTGAA.